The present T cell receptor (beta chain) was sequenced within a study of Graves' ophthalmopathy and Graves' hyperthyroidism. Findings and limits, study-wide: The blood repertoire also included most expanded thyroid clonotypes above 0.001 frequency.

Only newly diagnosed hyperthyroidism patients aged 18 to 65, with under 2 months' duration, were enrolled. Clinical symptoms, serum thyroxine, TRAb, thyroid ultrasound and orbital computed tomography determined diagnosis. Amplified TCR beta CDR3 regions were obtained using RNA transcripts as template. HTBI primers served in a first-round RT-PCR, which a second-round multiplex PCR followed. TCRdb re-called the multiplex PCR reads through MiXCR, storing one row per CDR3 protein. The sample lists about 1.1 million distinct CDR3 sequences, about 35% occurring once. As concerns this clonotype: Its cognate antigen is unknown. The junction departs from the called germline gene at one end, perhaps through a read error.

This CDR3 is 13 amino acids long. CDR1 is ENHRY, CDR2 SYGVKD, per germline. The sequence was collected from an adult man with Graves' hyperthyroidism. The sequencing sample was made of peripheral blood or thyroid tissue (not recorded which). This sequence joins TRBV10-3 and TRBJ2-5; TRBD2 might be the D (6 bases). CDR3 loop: CASSGRDLETQYF. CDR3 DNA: TGTGCCAGCAGTGGGCGGGACTTGGAGACCCAGTACTTC.